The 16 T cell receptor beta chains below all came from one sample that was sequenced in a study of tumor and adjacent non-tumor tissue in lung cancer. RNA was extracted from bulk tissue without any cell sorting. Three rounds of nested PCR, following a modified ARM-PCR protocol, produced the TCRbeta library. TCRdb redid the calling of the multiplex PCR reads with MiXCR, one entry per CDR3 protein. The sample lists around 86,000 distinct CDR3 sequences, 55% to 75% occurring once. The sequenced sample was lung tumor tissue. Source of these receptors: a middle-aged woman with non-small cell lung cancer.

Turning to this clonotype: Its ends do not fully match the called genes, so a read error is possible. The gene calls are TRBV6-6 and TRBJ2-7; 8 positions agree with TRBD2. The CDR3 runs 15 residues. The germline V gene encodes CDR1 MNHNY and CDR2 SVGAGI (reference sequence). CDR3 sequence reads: CTSSVGWLRERERYF. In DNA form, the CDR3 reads TGTACCAGCAGTGTGGGGTGGTTGCGGGAGCGGGAGCGGTACTTC.

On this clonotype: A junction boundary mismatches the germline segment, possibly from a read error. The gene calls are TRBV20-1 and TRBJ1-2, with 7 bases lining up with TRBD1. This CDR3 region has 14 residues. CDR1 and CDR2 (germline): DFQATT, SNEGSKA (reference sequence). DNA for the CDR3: TGCGGTGCTAGTGAAGGACAGGTCTTCTATGGCTACACCTTC. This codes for CGASEGQVFYGYTF.

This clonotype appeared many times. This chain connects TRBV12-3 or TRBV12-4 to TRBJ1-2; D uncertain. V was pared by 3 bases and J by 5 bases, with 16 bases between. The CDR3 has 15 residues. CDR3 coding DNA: TGTGCCAGCAGTTTGAGGGCAGTAGGGCGGTATGGCTACACCTTC. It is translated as CASSLRAVGRYGYTF.

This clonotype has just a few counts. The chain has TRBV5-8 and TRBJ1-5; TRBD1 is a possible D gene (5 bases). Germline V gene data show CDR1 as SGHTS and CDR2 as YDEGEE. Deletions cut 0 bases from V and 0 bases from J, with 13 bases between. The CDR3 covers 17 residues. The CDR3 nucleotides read TGTGCCAGCAGCTTGGACAGGACCGCTTATAGCAATCAGCCCCAGCATTTT. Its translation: CASSLDRTAYSNQPQHF.

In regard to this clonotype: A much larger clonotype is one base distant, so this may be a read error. CDR3 in DNA: TGTGCCAGCAGCCTTATAGGGTTCGAAGCTTTCTTT. Encoded protein: CASSLIGFEAFF. This chain uses TRBV28 with TRBJ1-1, with D unclear. The ends were cut back, 6 bases at V and 8 bases at J, with 13 bases in the middle. The germline gives CDR1 MDHEN, CDR2 SYDVKM. The CDR3 is 12 amino acids.

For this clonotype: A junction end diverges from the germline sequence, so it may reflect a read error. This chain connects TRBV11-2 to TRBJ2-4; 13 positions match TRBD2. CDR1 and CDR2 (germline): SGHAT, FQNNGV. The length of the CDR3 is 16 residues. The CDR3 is CACSTETSGGKGIQYF. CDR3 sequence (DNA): TGTGCCTGCAGCACGGAGACTAGCGGGGGGAAGGGCATTCAGTACTTC. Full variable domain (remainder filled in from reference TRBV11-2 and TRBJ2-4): EAGVAQSPRYKIIEKRQSVAFWCNPISGHATLYWYQQILGQGPKLLIQFQNNGVVDDSQLPKDRFSAERLKGVDSTLKIQPAKLEDSAVYLCACSTETSGGKGIQYFGAGTRLSVL.

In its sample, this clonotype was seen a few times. The CDR3 coding sequence is TGTGCCAGCAGCGAGACACTGGCTGCACCGTACAATGAGCAGTTCTTC. Translation gives CASSETLAAPYNEQFF. The chain carries TRBV11-2 and TRBJ2-1; D call uncertain. The V and J ends lost 5 bases and 4 bases respectively, with 18 bases between them. CDR3 size: 16 residues. Germline V gene lookup returns CDR1 SGHAT and CDR2 FQNNGV.

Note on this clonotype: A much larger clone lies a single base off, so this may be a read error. CDR3 DNA sequence: TGTGCCCGAACGATTAGCGGATCCTACAATGAGCAGTTCTTC. Its translation: CARTISGSYNEQFF. The rearrangement joins TRBV30 to TRBJ2-1; D is perhaps TRBD2 (6 bases). V was shortened by 8 bases and J by 1 base, with 15 bases between the two germline ends. Germline CDR1 reads GTSNPN; CDR2 reads SVGIG (reference sequence). The length of the CDR3 is 14 residues.

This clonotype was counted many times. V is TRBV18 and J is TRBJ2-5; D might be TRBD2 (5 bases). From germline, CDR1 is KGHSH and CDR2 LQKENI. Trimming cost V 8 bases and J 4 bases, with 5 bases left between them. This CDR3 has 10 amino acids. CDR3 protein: CASSGETQYF. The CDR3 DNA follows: TGTGCCAGCAGCGGAGAGACCCAGTACTTC.

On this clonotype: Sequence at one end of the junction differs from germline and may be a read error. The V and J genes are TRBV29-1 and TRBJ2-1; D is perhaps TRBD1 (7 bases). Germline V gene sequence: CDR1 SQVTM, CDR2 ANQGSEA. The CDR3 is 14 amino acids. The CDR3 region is CSVTAGQIYNEQFF. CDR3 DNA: TGCAGCGTTACTGCGGGACAGATCTACAACGAGCAGTTCTTC.

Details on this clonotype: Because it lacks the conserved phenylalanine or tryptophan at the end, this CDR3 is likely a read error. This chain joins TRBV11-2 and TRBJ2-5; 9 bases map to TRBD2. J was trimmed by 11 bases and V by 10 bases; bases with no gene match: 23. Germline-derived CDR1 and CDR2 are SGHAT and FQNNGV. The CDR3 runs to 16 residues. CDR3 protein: CATNRLAEGGRDTQYL. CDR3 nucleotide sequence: TGTGCCACCAACAGACTAGCGGAGGGGGGGCGGGATACTCAGTACTTA.

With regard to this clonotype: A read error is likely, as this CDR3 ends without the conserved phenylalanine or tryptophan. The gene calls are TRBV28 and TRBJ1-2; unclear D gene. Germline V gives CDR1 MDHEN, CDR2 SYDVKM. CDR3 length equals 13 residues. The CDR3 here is CASSFAGLYVYTS. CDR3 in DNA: TGTGCCAGCAGTTTTGCAGGATTATATGTCTACACCTCC.

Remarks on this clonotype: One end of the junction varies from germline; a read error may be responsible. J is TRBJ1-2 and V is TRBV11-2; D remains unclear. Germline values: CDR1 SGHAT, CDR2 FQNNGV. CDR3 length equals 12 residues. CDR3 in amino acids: CASSQVNYGYTF. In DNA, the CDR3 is TGTGCCAGCAGCCAAGTCAACTATGGTTACACCTTC.

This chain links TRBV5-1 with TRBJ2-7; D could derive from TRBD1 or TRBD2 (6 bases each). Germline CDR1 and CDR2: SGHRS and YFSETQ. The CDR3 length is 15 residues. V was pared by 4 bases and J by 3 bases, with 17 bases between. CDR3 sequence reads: CASSTWTVGGYEQYF. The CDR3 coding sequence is TGCGCCAGCAGCACCTGGACAGTGGGAGGCTACGAGCAGTACTTC.

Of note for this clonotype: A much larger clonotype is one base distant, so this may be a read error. CDR3 region: CASSLNVDHSPLHF. The CDR3, as DNA: TGCGCCAGCAGCTTGAACGTGGATCATTCACCCCTCCACTTT. J is TRBJ1-6 and V is TRBV5-1; D is unclear. Germline V gene data show CDR1 as SGHRS and CDR2 as YFSETQ. V shed 1 base and J shed 8 bases, with 10 bases lying between them. The CDR3 totals 14 residues.

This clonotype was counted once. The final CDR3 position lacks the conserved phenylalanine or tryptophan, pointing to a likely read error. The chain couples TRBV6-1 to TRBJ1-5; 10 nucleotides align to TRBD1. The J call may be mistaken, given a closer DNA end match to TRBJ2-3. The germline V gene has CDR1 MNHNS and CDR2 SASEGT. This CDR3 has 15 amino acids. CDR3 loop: CASNLATGGNQSQYS. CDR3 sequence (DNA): TGTGCCAGCAACCTCGCGACAGGGGGCAATCAGTCCCAGTATTCT.